The text below deals with one T cell receptor (beta chain). This clone's antigen is unknown. The input lacks base qualities; no much larger clone sits a single base away. The CDR3 contains 13 residues, cysteine and phenylalanine counted. Only the CDR3 portion is preserved as DNA: 39 bases, with reading frame beginning at the first base. The junction carries 7 bases between V and J, which are trimmed by 3 bases and 1 base respectively. In the germline V gene, CDR1 corresponds to SGDLS and CDR2 to YYNGEE. For TCR beta library preparation, around 2.2 micrograms of genomic DNA was extracted from cryopreserved PBMCs. Longitudinal blood samples from CLL patients on ibrutinib monotherapy underwent high-throughput TCR beta sequencing. The patients took part in an open-label, single-center phase 2 trial of ibrutinib monotherapy. The sample belongs to a study of cytotoxic CD8 clonotypes in ibrutinib-treated CLL (dated by TCRdb to the early 2020s). The study in broad terms: The cohort included about 15 treatment-naive and some twelve relapsed/refractory patients; 17 were IGHV unmutated. On average, each sample had 255,043 productive templates and approximately 85,000 productive rearrangements. Cryopreserved peripheral blood mononuclear cells were obtained before treatment, at response, and at either sustained remission or disease progression. Response samples were obtained after a median of 12 months of treatment, with a range of roughly 6 to 40 months. All remission and progressive disease samples were collected while patients were still receiving ibrutinib. Of the approximately 86 participants in the trial, 25 to 30 had longitudinal samples available. Responses were partial in some 24 patients and complete in 2; after median approximately 66 months follow-up, about 14 stayed in remission and some twelve progressed.

Each clonotype received, on average, about 10x coverage in deep resolution sequencing performed on a MiSeq, where the target depth lay between 1 in 1 million and 1 in 200,000 T cells. The immunoSEQ hsTCRB Kit was used to generate the TCR beta libraries. The paper's data handling went like this. Data were analyzed with ImmunoSEQ Data Assistant and ImmunoSEQ Analyzer, with V, D and J genes assigned per IMGT definitions. Clonality, which ranges from 0 to 1, was calculated as one minus the normalized Shannon entropy of productive rearrangement frequencies. Public clonotype analysis was restricted to overrepresented clonotypes comprising at least 0.05% of each patient's repertoire. Approximately 14 age-matched healthy donor repertoires from immuneACCESS served as clonality controls. What TCRdb holds here is the immuneACCESS table cut down to in-frame rearrangements. Part of the clones is not present; checked against another copy, under half of the missing clones reflect an unresolved V gene, and the others are unexplained. V, J and clone size reflect that table, while D and trimming were determined from the DNA. The sample has 300,000 to 400,000 clones on record, over 60% of them singletons. About 5.9% of the sample is held by the ten biggest clonotypes.

Results the study describes overall, beyond this receptor: Public clonotypes were rare and either shrank or stayed stable during treatment, and the rise in clonality at ibrutinib response reflected expansion of private clonotypes. Sustained-remission and progressing patients did not have matched sampling times, and lymph node repertoires were not examined. Baseline clonality exceeded that of age-matched healthy donors and correlated strongly with circulating CD8+ T-cell counts. Clonality increased at ibrutinib response, stayed stable in sustained remission, and fell back toward baseline at progression.

This TCR came from a human donor with chronic lymphocytic leukemia. The chain was built from TRBV9 and TRBJ2-5; TRBD1 might be the D gene, on 5 matching bases. Here the sequenced sample was PBMCs, taken after 36 months of ibrutinib treatment. CDR3 region: CASSADIQETQYF. The nucleotides are TGTGCCAGCAGCGCGGACATCCAAGAGACCCAGTACTTC. The full variable domain, completed from the reference TRBV9 and TRBJ2-5 proteins outside the CDR3, reads DSGVTQTPKHLITATGQRVTLRCSPRSGDLSVYWYQQSLDQGLQFLIQYYNGEERAKGNILERFSAQQFPDLHSELNLSSLELGDSALYFCASSADIQETQYFGPGTRLLVL.